The source of this T cell receptor beta chain is a study of OX40 agonist ivuxolimab in advanced cancers. Study results and limitations: There were, on average, more expanded clones in CD8+ T cells than in CD4+. The study observed clonal expansion of CD4+ and CD8+ blood T cells by week 6 at 0.1 to 3.0 mg/kg.

The V and J ends lost 5 bases and 3 bases respectively, with 11 bases between them. CDR3 length: 14 residues. Germline V CDR1 and CDR2: MNHEY, SMNVEV (reference sequence). Assay: immunoSEQ multiplex PCR; the TCRdb copy retains only in-frame clones and omits some. The sample lists 70,000 or so clones, roughly 92% seen once, with 6% to 8.5% in the top ten. This clone was picked up a small number of times. What it recognizes is unknown. The clonotype originates from an adult with an advanced solid tumor such as melanoma, head and neck, liver or kidney cancer. The specimen comprised CD4+ or CD8+ T cells sorted from blood, sampled in a trial of the OX40 agonist ivuxolimab. The chain has TRBV27 and TRBJ1-3; the D gene is possibly TRBD1 (5 bases). The CDR3 DNA is TGTGCCAGCAGTGCGGGGGGAGGTGGAAACACCATATATTTT. The encoded protein is CASSAGGGGNTIYF.